This TCR beta chain was documented in a study of T cells expressing NK-cell markers. Whole-study context: TCR beta repertoires came from sorted CD3+CD56+NKG2C+, CD3+CD56+NKG2C- and CD3+CD56-NKG2C+ T cells. Overall study results and limits: The CD3+CD56-NKG2C+ fraction of a handful of donors was also led by these clonotypes. Expanded NKG2C+ T cell clones had unclear HCMV specificity.

As to this clonotype: No antigen is known for it.

The CDR3 consists of 16 residues. The germline V gene has CDR1 SGHKS and CDR2 YYEKEE (reference sequence). TCRdb re-called the 5' RACE reads and gives one entry per CDR3 protein, without DNA. Its table records some 450,000 distinct CDR3 sequences. The chain joins TRBV5-5 to TRBJ1-2; TCRdb designates TRBD1, a call that cannot be tested without DNA. The clonotype originates from a woman aged 18 to 75 in good health. Sequenced material: blood T cells: a sorted CD56 or NKG2C T cell subset, CD4+ or CD8+ T cells, or bulk PBMC T cells (not recorded which). This CDR3 reads CASSGRTGGADYGYTF.